Presented here are 2 T cell receptor beta chains from one specimen sequenced in a study of graft-versus-host responses after intestinal transplantation. Profiling relied on immunoSEQ multiplex PCR, and the TCRdb table lists in-frame clones only, not all of them. In the table there are 10,000 to 15,000 clones, 35% of which are singletons. Responders labeled with CFSE (about 200,000) were plated with about 200,000 irradiated, violet-dye-labeled stimulators. The input for sequencing was alloreactive CD8+ T cells from a mixed lymphocyte reaction culture, taken before intestinal transplant. Subset specified: CFSE-low proliferating T cells sorted from roughly 6-day pre-transplant mixed lymphocyte reaction (GvH or HvG direction). These receptors all come from a human patient who received an intestinal transplant.

There are a few counts of this clone. V gene TRBV4-1 combines with J gene TRBJ2-7, with D maybe TRBD1 (5 bases). The V gene's germline CDR1 is MGHRA and CDR2 YSYEKL. Trimming took off 8 bases at V and 3 bases at J, with 8 bases between the two ends. CDR3 length equals 11 residues. The CDR3 spells CASQQGYEQYF. In DNA form, the CDR3 reads TGCGCCAGCCAGCAGGGCTACGAGCAGTACTTC.

This clone showed up just a few times. The chain couples TRBV7-2 to TRBJ2-7; TRBD1 agrees at 7 bases. Looked up from germline, CDR1 is SGHTA and CDR2 is FQGNSA. This CDR3 is built from 14 residues. With V trimmed by 5 bases and J by 4 bases, 8 bases remained unmatched. Here the CDR3 reads CASSQGGQGYEQYF. The CDR3 DNA follows: TGTGCCAGCAGCCAAGGGGGCCAGGGATACGAGCAGTACTTC.